The sequence of this T cell receptor beta chain was determined in a study of T cells after yellow fever vaccination. Each CDR3 protein gets one entry after TCRdb re-called the 5' RACE reads with MiXCR. In the table there are about 29,000 distinct CDR3 sequences, more than 5% of which are singletons. Germline CDR1 and CDR2: LGHNA and YNFKEQ. V was pared by 2 bases and J by 4 bases, with 23 bases between. The CDR3 has 18 residues. This clonotype was recorded many times. The chain carries TRBV4-2 and TRBJ2-5; D is possibly TRBD1 (7 bases). This receptor was identified in a man younger than 40 who received the YFV17D yellow fever vaccine. Sequencing used CD8+ T cells sorted from PBMCs, obtained 10 days after the yellow fever booster vaccination. The CDR3 DNA reads as TGTGCCAGCAGCCAATGGGATACGGGGACAGTGGAGGGAGAGACCCAGTACTTC. Protein: CASSQWDTGTVEGETQYF.